A single sample is the source of the 19 T cell receptor beta chains below, sequenced in a study of identical twins. TCRdb reprocessed the 5' RACE reads via MiXCR and lists one record per CDR3 protein. The sample lists approximately 230,000 distinct CDR3 sequences, more than 13% occurring once. Material for sequencing was memory (CD45RO+) T cells sorted from blood. Receptors originate from a young woman in good health.

This clonotype appeared a few times. V is TRBV6-5 and J is TRBJ2-6; D perhaps matches TRBD2 (5 bases). V gave up 0 bases and J gave up 0 bases, with 9 bases separating them. The V gene's germline CDR1 is MNHEY and CDR2 SVGAGI. This CDR3 region has 17 residues. The CDR3 bases are TGTGCCAGCAGTTACTCGAGTCGGGGCTCTGGGGCCAACGTCCTGACTTTC. This encodes CASSYSSRGSGANVLTF.

J is TRBJ1-4 and V is TRBV5-6; the D is unclear. In germline, CDR1 is SGHDT, CDR2 YYEEEE. The V end was cut by 7 bases, the J end by 5 bases, with 12 bases between. The CDR3 covers 13 residues. In nucleotides, the CDR3 is TGTGCCAGCGGTCGAGGGTTCAATGAAAAACTGTTTTTT. Protein sequence: CASGRGFNEKLFF.

This clonotype is classed as large. The V call is TRBV27, the J call TRBJ1-5, with D hard to call. V lost 7 bases, J lost 0 bases, and 4 bases lay in between. The CDR3 spans 12 residues. Germline V CDR1 and CDR2: MNHEY, SMNVEV (reference sequence). The CDR3 spells CASKNSNQPQHF. The CDR3 coding sequence is TGTGCCAGCAAGAATAGCAATCAGCCCCAGCATTTT.

V is TRBV10-3 and J is TRBJ2-1; D unclear. The CDR3 contains 14 residues. Germline assignment: CDR1 ENHRY and CDR2 SYGVKD. The germline V and J ends were trimmed by 0 bases and 9 bases, with 12 bases remaining between them. The CDR3: CAISESRPGGEQFF. In nucleotides, the CDR3 is TGTGCCATCAGTGAGTCGAGGCCCGGCGGTGAGCAGTTCTTC.

The chain carries TRBV12-3 or TRBV12-4 and TRBJ2-5, with 7 bases that match TRBD2. Losses at the gene ends were 2 bases for V and 5 bases for J; bases not matched to a gene: 8. The CDR3 has 15 residues. The CDR3 spells CASSLSAGAAETQYF. CDR3 DNA sequence: TGTGCCAGCAGTTTAAGTGCGGGAGCGGCGGAGACCCAGTACTTC.

This clonotype has at least ten counts. V and J are TRBV5-1 and TRBJ2-6; D is uncertain. Germline values: CDR1 SGHRS, CDR2 YFSETQ. V dropped 4 bases and J dropped 2 bases, with 4 bases sitting between them. This CDR3 has 13 amino acids. The CDR3 reads CASSVPGANVLTF. In DNA form, the CDR3 reads TGCGCCAGCAGCGTACCTGGGGCCAACGTCCTGACTTTC.

This clonotype has ten or more counts. The CDR3 sequence is CASSYLPPGQGLQPQHF. The DNA for the CDR3 is TGTGCCAGCAGTTACTTACCACCGGGACAGGGTTTGCAGCCCCAGCATTTT. The chain joins TRBV6-5 to TRBJ1-5; TRBD1 matches at 9 bases. CDR3 length equals 17 residues. V lost 1 base and J lost 7; bases outside the gene matches: 11. The germline gives CDR1 MNHEY, CDR2 SVGAGI.

This clonotype has at least ten counts. The CDR3 bases are TGCAGTGCTACCGGGGGGGACTATGGCTACACCTTC. It codes for CSATGGDYGYTF. The chain recombines TRBV20-1 with TRBJ1-2; a possible D gene is TRBD1 (5 bases). The CDR3 covers 12 residues. The V and J ends lost 4 bases and 3 bases respectively, with 9 bases between them. Germline CDR1 DFQATT, CDR2 SNEGSKA (reference sequence).

This chain connects TRBV7-9 to TRBJ2-7; D perhaps matches TRBD2 (6 bases). This CDR3 is 14 amino acids long. Germline CDR1 reads SEHNR; CDR2 reads FQNEAQ (reference sequence). Deletions cut 2 bases from V and 5 bases from J, with 13 bases between. CDR3 nucleotides: TGTGCCAGCAGCTTACCGGGAGACGTGGACGAGCAGTACTTC. It specifies CASSLPGDVDEQYF.

This clonotype has a handful of counts. V is TRBV5-1 and J is TRBJ1-1; 8 positions match TRBD1. The germline V gene has CDR1 SGHRS and CDR2 YFSETQ. The CDR3 runs to 15 residues. J gave up 4 bases and V 1 base, and 6 bases lay outside the gene matches. The chain's CDR3 is CASSLSGGGSTEAFF. The CDR3 bases are TGCGCCAGCAGCTTGTCAGGGGGCGGGAGCACTGAAGCTTTCTTT.

This clonotype occurred a few times. V is TRBV25-1 and J is TRBJ2-3; 9 bases match TRBD1. Looked up from germline, CDR1 is MGHDK and CDR2 is SYGVNS. The trim removed 3 bases at V and 1 base at J, leaving 8 bases unmatched. This CDR3 region has 17 residues. CDR3: CASSDGTGLVGTDTQYF. DNA of the CDR3: TGTGCCAGCAGTGATGGGACAGGGTTGGTGGGCACAGATACGCAGTATTTT.

The chain joins TRBV5-1 to TRBJ1-1, with D possibly matching TRBD1 (6 bases). CDR1 is SGHRS and CDR2 is YFSETQ in the germline V gene. The CDR3 runs to 13 residues. Between the trimmed V and J ends, which lost 0 bases and 10 bases, there was a span of 13 bases. The CDR3 DNA reads TGCGCCAGCAGCTTGGACCCAGGGGTTGCAGCTTTCTTT. Its translation is CASSLDPGVAAFF.

This clonotype was counted at least ten times. CDR3 residues: CASSKTSILEQFF. CDR3 sequence (DNA): TGTGCCAGCAGCAAGACTAGCATACTTGAGCAGTTCTTC. This chain uses TRBV2 with TRBJ2-1; 7 bases fit TRBD2. This CDR3 is 13 amino acids long. Germline V gene sequence: CDR1 SNHLY, CDR2 FYNNEI. V lost 6 bases, J lost 9 bases, and 8 bases stayed unmatched.

This sequence joins TRBV6-1 and TRBJ2-5; D may be TRBD1 or TRBD2 (5 bases each). With 1 base removed from V and 4 bases from J, the gap between germline ends came to 10 bases. Per the germline V gene, CDR1 is MNHNS and CDR2 is SASEGT. CDR3 length equals 14 residues. CDR3 sequence reads: CASSEGGTRETQYF. CDR3 in DNA: TGTGCCAGCAGTGAAGGGGGGACGAGAGAGACCCAGTACTTC.

This clonotype was detected many times. The chain couples TRBV6-2 or TRBV6-3 to TRBJ2-1, with 13 nucleotides matching TRBD2. The CDR3 is 15 residues long. V lost 4 bases to trimming and J lost 4 bases; unmatched junction nucleotides: 1. Germline loops: CDR1 MNHEY, CDR2 SVGEGT. The CDR3 sequence: CASSSGLAGYNEQFF. For the CDR3, the DNA is TGTGCCAGCAGTTCGGGACTAGCGGGGTACAATGAGCAGTTCTTC.

This clonotype showed up many times. This chain joins TRBV29-1 and TRBJ2-7, with 8 bases identical to TRBD2. CDR1 is SQVTM, CDR2 ANQGSEA, per germline. After removal of 0 bases from V and 3 bases from J, the junction contained 7 bases not matched to a gene. The CDR3 is 15 residues long. Written as DNA, the CDR3 is TGCAGCGTTGAAGACGGGACTAGTGGAAACTACGAGCAGTACTTC. As protein: CSVEDGTSGNYEQYF.

The sample holds a few counts of this clonotype. This chain joins TRBV9 and TRBJ1-2, with no clear D. Germline CDR1 SGDLS, CDR2 YYNGEE. The CDR3 has 15 residues. V was pared by 4 bases and J by 0 bases, with 13 bases between. For the CDR3, the DNA is TGTGCCAGCAGCCCCTACGACGGTTCTAACTATGGCTACACCTTC. Translating it yields CASSPYDGSNYGYTF.

J is TRBJ2-2 and V is TRBV11-2; D uncertain. The CDR3 contains 14 residues. CDR1 and CDR2 (germline): SGHAT, FQNNGV. Trimming pared 2 bases from V and 6 bases from J, leaving 10 bases between. In nucleotides, the CDR3 is TGTGCCAGCAGCTTACCGGTCCTCGCCGGGGAGCTGTTTTTT. Residues: CASSLPVLAGELFF.

The chain has TRBV6-5 and TRBJ1-5; possibly TRBD1 for D (5 bases). In germline, CDR1 is MNHEY, CDR2 SVGAGI. Trimming stripped 4 bases from V and 4 bases from J, with 11 bases between. This CDR3 has 14 residues. The CDR3 DNA follows: TGTGCCAGCAGTTCGGCCCACAGGAATCAGCCCCAGCATTTT. It codes for CASSSAHRNQPQHF.